The TCR beta chain described here comes from a study of cytomegalovirus exposure and HLA in healthy donors. Per germline, CDR1 MNHNS and CDR2 SASEGT. V lost 7 bases, J lost 2 bases, and 14 bases lay in between. The CDR3 consists of 15 residues. A multiplex PCR was run with 60 Vbeta primers and 13 Jbeta primers. Repertoires were generated with immunoSEQ multiplex PCR, while TCRdb's copy carries only in-frame clones and drops some. The data hold 150,000 to 200,000 clones, with 81% observed a single time. Study-level results: It was reported that TCR beta sequences correctly inferred the HLA-A and HLA-B alleles for most subjects. Cytomegalovirus-associated status was assigned to roughly 160 TCR beta chains. Using the classifier, cytomegalovirus status was reportedly diagnosed with high specificity and sensitivity.

Concerning this clone: Its cognate antigen is unknown.

Sampled while nominally healthy, donors likely had unrecorded immune exposures. Sequencing input: PBMCs. The chain employs TRBV6-1 and TRBJ1-4; D is unclear. The TCR comes from a man aged 45-65 years in good health and CMV-seronegative. The CDR3 loop reads CASTTEYGTNEKLFF. CDR3 DNA sequence: TGTGCCAGCACCACAGAGTATGGTACTAATGAAAAACTGTTTTTT.